This TCR beta chain is drawn from a study of neurological immune-mediated disorders. This clonotype was observed many times. Its antigen is not known. With 10-nucleotide random UMIs included, cDNA was synthesized by 5'RACE. The authors obtained over 200 million TCR-beta sequences from 15-18 subjects per sequencing run. TCRdb re-analysed the 5' RACE reads in MiXCR, keeping a single row per CDR3 protein. The sample holds 84,000 or so distinct CDR3 sequences, about 4% seen once. The CDR3 covers 13 residues. The germline gives CDR1 SGHKS, CDR2 YYEKEE (reference sequence). Trimming left V 3 bases short and J 3 bases short, with 9 bases between. Study-wide results and caveats: Phylogenetic grouping assigned the repertoires of 18 of 34 multiple sclerosis patients to a single cluster of related CDR3 sequences. This cluster may be a repertoire-level signature. HTLV-1-associated myelopathy had the most TCR clonal expansion, whereas multiple sclerosis had the least (lower than in healthy controls).

Time point in this sample: longitudinal time-point 3. The TCR sequence derives from an older woman with multiple sclerosis. The chain uses TRBV5-5 and TRBJ1-2; no clear D. The sample was PBMCs. Here the CDR3 reads CASSSSGHYGYTF. As DNA, the CDR3 is TGTGCCAGCAGCTCATCGGGCCACTATGGCTACACCTTC. Full variable domain (missing parts from reference TRBV5-5 and TRBJ1-2): DAGVTQSPTHLIKTRGQQVTLRCSPISGHKSVSWYQQVLGQGPQFIFQYYEKEERGRGNFPDRFSARQFPNYSSELNVNALLLGDSALYLCASSSSGHYGYTFGSGTRLTVV.